The 8 T cell receptor beta chains below were found in one sample sequenced in a study of T cell responses to AZD1222 COVID-19 vaccine. The data were produced by immunoSEQ multiplex PCR, yet TCRdb's version contains in-frame clones alone and is incomplete. The repertoire holds about 120,000 clones, with over 70% as singletons. The material sequenced was peripheral blood, taken on day 0 of AZD1222 vaccination. These receptor sequences come from an adult in good health.

The sample holds a few counts of this clone. The chain couples TRBV7-2 to TRBJ1-1; TRBD1 agrees at 9 bases. The length of the CDR3 is 14 residues. With 5 bases clipped from V and 1 base from J, the junction kept 2 bases outside the gene matches. Germline loops: CDR1 SGHTA, CDR2 FQGNSA. The CDR3 sequence: CASSEDRGNTEAFF. The CDR3, as DNA: TGTGCCAGCAGCGAGGACAGGGGGAACACTGAAGCTTTCTTT.

This clone is a singleton in its sample. This chain uses TRBV27 with TRBJ1-5; 10 bases match TRBD1. From germline, CDR1 is MNHEY and CDR2 SMNVEV (reference sequence). This CDR3 comprises 16 residues. V gave up 2 bases and J gave up 1 base; unmatched junction bases: 2. The CDR3 sequence is CASSLGTGVSNQPQHF. The CDR3 DNA reads TGTGCCAGCAGTTTAGGGACAGGGGTCAGCAATCAGCCCCAGCATTTT.

V is TRBV5-6 and J is TRBJ1-5; D gene unclear. V lost 4 bases and J 2 bases, leaving 10 bases between the germline ends. The CDR3 length is 14 residues. Germline values: CDR1 SGHDT, CDR2 YYEEEE. CDR3 bases: TGTGCCAGCAGCGGAGGGTTGGGCAATCAGCCCCAGCATTTT. Translating it yields CASSGGLGNQPQHF.

In this sample, this clone turned up a few times. The chain uses TRBV9 and TRBJ1-6, with a weak D call TRBD1 (5 bases). V was trimmed by 3 bases and J by 7 bases, leaving 11 bases between them. The CDR3 sequence is 14 residues long. CDR1 and CDR2 (germline): SGDLS, YYNGEE. The chain's CDR3 is CASSADIWNSPLHF. The CDR3 coding sequence is TGTGCCAGCAGCGCGGACATATGGAATTCACCCCTCCACTTT. Using reference TRBV9 and TRBJ1-6 for the parts outside the CDR3, the full variable domain is DSGVTQTPKHLITATGQRVTLRCSPRSGDLSVYWYQQSLDQGLQFLIQYYNGEERAKGNILERFSAQQFPDLHSELNLSSLELGDSALYFCASSADIWNSPLHFGNGTRLTVT.

This chain uses TRBV10-3 with TRBJ2-1; 8 nucleotides line up with TRBD1. The CDR3 length is 13 residues. V dropped 10 bases and J dropped 4; count of bases not matched to a gene: 6. CDR1 ENHRY and CDR2 SYGVKD come from the germline V gene. Written as DNA, the CDR3 is TGTGCCAATCAGGGGGCGGAATACAATGAGCAGTTCTTC. Its protein is CANQGAEYNEQFF.

The chain recombines TRBV28 with TRBJ1-5; 9 positions agree with TRBD1. Germline V gene lookup returns CDR1 MDHEN and CDR2 SYDVKM. There are 17 residues in the CDR3. V lost 5 bases and J lost 3; bases outside the gene matches: 11. CDR3 loop: CASSGTGFAGTNQPQHF. The CDR3 DNA sequence: TGTGCCAGCAGTGGGACAGGGTTTGCGGGAACCAATCAGCCCCAGCATTTT.

The chain is built from TRBV30 and TRBJ1-2; weak D call: TRBD1 (5 bases). This CDR3 contains 17 residues. The germline V gene encodes CDR1 GTSNPN and CDR2 SVGIG (reference sequence). V shed 3 bases and J shed 5 bases, with 25 bases lying between them. CDR3 sequence reads: CAWSLDGTATIWYGYTF. For the CDR3, the DNA is TGTGCCTGGAGCTTGGACGGGACCGCGACGATTTGGTATGGCTACACCTTC.

J is TRBJ1-6 and V is TRBV19; D unresolved. Germline CDR1 LNHDA, CDR2 SQIVND (reference sequence). The germline V and J ends were trimmed by 1 base and 10 bases, with 14 bases remaining between them. CDR3 length: 15 amino acids. The CDR3 protein is CASSIAYRSWSPLHF. In DNA form, the CDR3 reads TGTGCCAGTAGTATAGCCTACAGATCGTGGTCACCCCTCCACTTT.